The present T cell receptor beta chain was sequenced within a study of blood T cell repertoires in COVID-19 (dated by TCRdb to 2020 to 2022). General notes on the study: The collaborator samples originated in the United States, Italy and Spain and spanned the acute and convalescent phases of COVID-19. The prospective study material was composed of cDNA or gDNA derived from T cells, B-cell-depleted T cells, or PBMCs. Deeply sampled blood TCRbeta repertoires from subjects exposed to, actively infected with, or recovered from COVID-19 were included in the dataset. The repertoires were released in a freely available public database meant as a resource for research on the immune response to SARS-CoV-2. The samples were drawn from two sources: the first 160 participants of the ongoing ImmuneRACE study, and fewer than 1,500 subjects contributed by 6 global collaborators. Sample metadata almost always included a de-identified subject ID, COVID-19 status, age in years and sex. HLA class I and class II types, where available, came from metadata supplied by the sample provider rather than from assay-based typing. Overall study results and their limits: The quantity of clinical and demographic metadata differed by source and by participant and was supplied without curation.

The immunoSEQ Assay, a bias-controlled multiplex PCR, was used to amplify TCRbeta CDR3 regions from genomic DNA. As for how the authors treated the data: The number of nucleated cells in each sample was estimated from the amplification of reference gene primers within the assay. To quantify the absolute abundance of each unique TCRbeta CDR3 rearrangement, sequence reads were collapsed and filtered. For each sample, productive Simpson clonality was calculated by taking the square root of Simpson's diversity index across productive rearrangements. As stored in TCRdb, this immuneACCESS dataset retains in-frame rearrangements with V and J assigned. A fraction of the clones does not appear; measured against another copy, unresolved V genes explain less than half of the discrepancy, and the remainder lacks a known reason. The D gene and trimming were derived from the DNA, and the V and J assignments and clone size from that table. The sample data list about 260,000 clones, and just under 90% of these were observed just once. The ten largest clones capture roughly 3.9% of the sample.

Including the terminal cysteine and phenylalanine, the CDR3 comprises 13 residues. The kept DNA is CDR3 alone, 39 bases in frame from the first base. V gives up 6 bases and J gives up 5 bases, and the segment between their germline ends measures 13 bases. Participants in the prospective study were aged 18 to 89 years, lived in 20 to 30 United States geographic areas, and enrolled through a virtual design. Cohort assignment in the prospective study relied on participant-reported clinical history from a screening survey and a study questionnaire. Each participant in the prospective study had whole blood, serum and a nasopharyngeal or oropharyngeal swab collected by mobile phlebotomists. Over a roughly 2-month period, participants in the prospective study had the option of providing additional blood draws and questionnaires. Prospective study blood samples were shipped either frozen or at room temperature before DNA extraction.

Remarks on this clone: Which antigen it targets is not known. Base qualities are not at hand, and no much larger clone is one base apart.

The V gene is TRBV12-3 or TRBV12-4 and the J gene is TRBJ1-2, with a tentative D gene TRBD1 over 5 matching bases. The source material was PBMCs or T cells enriched from blood (not recorded which). The TCR comes from a woman between 25 and 40 years old with acute COVID-19. This receptor has the CDR3 CASSSGFWYGYTF. The nucleotide sequence reads TGTGCCAGCAGCTCAGGGTTTTGGTATGGCTACACCTTC.